This entry is about one TCR beta chain. The data stem from a study of blood T cell repertoires in COVID-19. The wider study: T cells, B-cell-depleted T cells, or PBMCs supplied cDNA or gDNA.

Authors' data handling: Reference gene primer amplification yielded estimated nucleated cell counts. Data came from immunoSEQ multiplex PCR; TCRdb stores just in-frame clones and leaves some out. The V and J calls and clone size are taken from that table; D and trimming were inferred from the DNA. The sample yields fewer than 150,000 clones, 75% to 90% seen once. Seattle patient enrollment occurred during active infection, with longitudinal follow-up thereafter. This clonotype was obtained from a woman in her fifties or sixties with COVID-19, enrolled during active disease. Specimen: peripheral blood.

CDR3 loop: CASSIQGAGGYTF. The CDR3 coding sequence is TGTGCCAGCAGTATCCAGGGGGCGGGGGGCTACACCTTC. This chain links TRBV12-3 or TRBV12-4 with TRBJ1-2; 8 positions agree with TRBD1. The CDR3 has 13 residues. Germline trimming cut 5 bases from V and 8 bases from J; bases unmatched to any gene: 7.